A selection of T cell receptor beta chains follows, all from one sample in a study of T cell responses to AZD1222 COVID-19 vaccine. Profiling relied on immunoSEQ multiplex PCR, and the TCRdb table lists in-frame clones only, not all of them. The sample has about 140,000 clones, 75% to 90% seen once. The sequencing used peripheral blood, collected on day 0 of AZD1222 vaccination. The source is an adult in good health. Both conserved end residues are part of each CDR3. The D gene is left open where the match is weak. The size field is filled for only some rows; it gives once, few, many or a size class.

V gene: TRBV6-2/TRBV6-3
D gene: -
J gene: TRBJ1-5
clone size: -
CDR3 DNA: TGTGCCAGCAGTTCACTCCGACAGAGCAATCAGCCCCAGCATTTT
CDR3 protein: CASSSLRQSNQPQHF

V gene: TRBV11-3
D gene: -
J gene: TRBJ2-5
clone size: -
CDR3 DNA: TGTGCCAGCAGCTTAAAAGAGACCCAGTACTTC
CDR3 protein: CASSLKETQYF

V gene: TRBV6-1
D gene: -
J gene: TRBJ2-3
clone size: -
CDR3 DNA: TGTGCCAGCAGTGAATCTCGGAGAGATACGCAGTATTTT
CDR3 protein: CASSESRRDTQYF

V gene: TRBV2
D gene: -
J gene: TRBJ2-7
clone size: -
CDR3 DNA: TGTGCCAGCCGAGCAGTGGGGGTTTTGATGTCCGAGCAGTACTTC
CDR3 protein: CASRAVGVLMSEQYF

V gene: TRBV19
D gene: -
J gene: TRBJ1-1
clone size: -
CDR3 DNA: TGTGCCACGGCCCGGAGGACAGCTAACACTGAAGCTTTCTTT
CDR3 protein: CATARRTANTEAFF

V gene: TRBV6-4
D gene: -
J gene: TRBJ1-2
clone size: -
CDR3 DNA: TGTGCCAGCAGTGACGCACCCCCGGTTGGCGGCTACACCTTC
CDR3 protein: CASSDAPPVGGYTF

V gene: TRBV12-1
D gene: -
J gene: TRBJ1-3
clone size: -
CDR3 DNA: TGTGCCAGCAGCCGGTTCTCAAGGGGCACTGGAAACACCATATATTTT
CDR3 protein: CASSRFSRGTGNTIYF

V gene: TRBV2
D gene: -
J gene: TRBJ1-2
clone size: -
CDR3 DNA: TGTGCCATTTTTTTTGGGGGGCGCAAGTATGGCTACACCTTC
CDR3 protein: CAIFFGGRKYGYTF

V gene: TRBV28
D gene: -
J gene: TRBJ1-6
clone size: -
CDR3 DNA: TGTGCCAGCAGTAGCAGGGAATATAATTCACCCCTCCACTTT
CDR3 protein: CASSSREYNSPLHF

V gene: TRBV29-1
D gene: TRBD1
J gene: TRBJ2-7
clone size: -
CDR3 DNA: TGCAGCGTTGGGTTGGTGGGACAGGGCGACGAGCAGTACTTC
CDR3 protein: CSVGLVGQGDEQYF

V gene: TRBV7-9
D gene: TRBD1
J gene: TRBJ1-2
clone size: few
CDR3 DNA: TGTGCCAGCAGCCGAGGGACAGACCGGGATGGCTACACCTTC
CDR3 protein: CASSRGTDRDGYTF

V gene: TRBV12-3/TRBV12-4
D gene: -
J gene: TRBJ1-1
clone size: -
CDR3 DNA: TGTGCCAGCAGCGTAAACACTGAAGCTTTCTTT
CDR3 protein: CASSVNTEAFF

V gene: TRBV12-3/TRBV12-4
D gene: -
J gene: TRBJ2-7
clone size: -
CDR3 DNA: TGTGCCAGCAGTTGGGGGTCCTCCTACGAGCAGTACTTC
CDR3 protein: CASSWGSSYEQYF

V gene: TRBV18
D gene: TRBD1
J gene: TRBJ1-4
clone size: -
CDR3 DNA: TGTGCCAGCTCACCCGGGACAGGGGCCGAAAAACTGTTTTTT
CDR3 protein: CASSPGTGAEKLFF

V gene: TRBV12-5
D gene: -
J gene: TRBJ2-2
clone size: -
CDR3 DNA: TGTGCTAGTGGTCTAGGACAGAGTCTCACCGGGGAGCTGTTTTTT
CDR3 protein: CASGLGQSLTGELFF

V gene: TRBV9
D gene: -
J gene: TRBJ1-5
clone size: -
CDR3 DNA: TGTGCCAGCAGCGCCCTGGACAGTAGCAATCAGCCCCAGCATTTT
CDR3 protein: CASSALDSSNQPQHF

V gene: TRBV6-1
D gene: TRBD2
J gene: TRBJ2-3
clone size: -
CDR3 DNA: TGTGCCAGCAGTGACTGGGGACTAGCGGGAGCGAGAAGCACAGATACGCAGTATTTT
CDR3 protein: CASSDWGLAGARSTDTQYF

V gene: TRBV28
D gene: -
J gene: TRBJ1-3
clone size: -
CDR3 DNA: TGTGCCAGCAGTTTCTCGAGCTCTGGAAACACCATATATTTT
CDR3 protein: CASSFSSSGNTIYF

V gene: TRBV6-1
D gene: -
J gene: TRBJ1-5
clone size: -
CDR3 DNA: TGTGCCAGCAGTGAAGGAAGGTTCGCGGGGGTCGATCAGCCCCAGCATTTT
CDR3 protein: CASSEGRFAGVDQPQHF

V gene: TRBV11-2
D gene: -
J gene: TRBJ2-1
clone size: -
CDR3 DNA: TGTGCCAGCAGCTTCGGGGTCTCCCCCAATGAGCAGTTCTTC
CDR3 protein: CASSFGVSPNEQFF

V gene: TRBV3-1/TRBV3-2
D gene: -
J gene: TRBJ1-1
clone size: -
CDR3 DNA: TGTGCCAGCAGCCAAAAAGGGATTTTGAACACTGAAGCTTTCTTT
CDR3 protein: CASSQKGILNTEAFF

V gene: TRBV27
D gene: -
J gene: TRBJ1-1
clone size: -
CDR3 DNA: TGTGCCAGCAGTCCCCCGGCCGGCGTACGAGAAGCTTTCTTT
CDR3 protein: CASSPPAGVREAFF

V gene: TRBV5-1
D gene: -
J gene: TRBJ1-1
clone size: -
CDR3 DNA: TGCGCCAGCAGCTTGCAGGGTGGCGCTGAAGCTTTCTTT
CDR3 protein: CASSLQGGAEAFF

V gene: TRBV19
D gene: TRBD1
J gene: TRBJ1-5
clone size: -
CDR3 DNA: TGTGCCAGTAGCGACAGGGATCAGCCCCAGCATTTT
CDR3 protein: CASSDRDQPQHF

V gene: TRBV3-1/TRBV3-2
D gene: TRBD1
J gene: TRBJ2-3
clone size: once
CDR3 DNA: TGTGCCAGCAGGGACCGCAGGGGGACAGATACGCAGTATTTT
CDR3 protein: CASRDRRGTDTQYF

V gene: TRBV4-1
D gene: -
J gene: TRBJ2-1
clone size: -
CDR3 DNA: TGCGCCAGCAGCCAAGTTTTTACCGACTCCTACAATGAGCAGTTCTTC
CDR3 protein: CASSQVFTDSYNEQFF

V gene: TRBV10-1
D gene: TRBD2
J gene: TRBJ2-7
clone size: -
CDR3 DNA: TGCGCCAGCAGTGATCGAGCGGGAGCGGGGGAGCAGTACTTC
CDR3 protein: CASSDRAGAGEQYF

V gene: TRBV3-1/TRBV3-2
D gene: -
J gene: TRBJ2-5
clone size: -
CDR3 DNA: TGTGCCAGCAGCCAAGACAAGGTTGGGAGGGAGACCCAGTACTTC
CDR3 protein: CASSQDKVGRETQYF

V gene: TRBV7-3
D gene: -
J gene: TRBJ1-6
clone size: -
CDR3 DNA: TGTGCCAGCAGCACGGACAGTTTTCGACCCCTCCACTTT
CDR3 protein: CASSTDSFRPLHF

V gene: TRBV5-3
D gene: -
J gene: TRBJ1-2
clone size: -
CDR3 DNA: TGTGCCAGAAGCTTGGGGTGCCAGAAAACCAACTATGGCTACACCTTC
CDR3 protein: CARSLGCQKTNYGYTF

V gene: TRBV24-1
D gene: TRBD2
J gene: TRBJ2-3
clone size: -
CDR3 DNA: TGTGCCACCAGTGATCAAATCTTAGCGGGAGTGTCAGATACGCAGTATTTT
CDR3 protein: CATSDQILAGVSDTQYF

V gene: TRBV10-3
D gene: -
J gene: TRBJ2-7
clone size: -
CDR3 DNA: TGTGCCATCAGACCCATTAGCTCCTACGAGCAGTACTTC
CDR3 protein: CAIRPISSYEQYF

V gene: TRBV2
D gene: -
J gene: TRBJ2-5
clone size: -
CDR3 DNA: TGTGCCAGCAGTGAAGGGGAGCGAGGAGAGGAGACCCAGTACTTC
CDR3 protein: CASSEGERGEETQYF

V gene: TRBV30
D gene: -
J gene: TRBJ1-2
clone size: -
CDR3 DNA: TGTGCCTGGAGTTGGGCTTCTAATGGCTACACCTTC
CDR3 protein: CAWSWASNGYTF

V gene: TRBV19
D gene: TRBD2
J gene: TRBJ2-7
clone size: -
CDR3 DNA: TGTGCCAGTAGTACCCGACTAGCGGAAACCTACGAGCAGTACTTC
CDR3 protein: CASSTRLAETYEQYF

V gene: TRBV3-1/TRBV3-2
D gene: TRBD1
J gene: TRBJ1-1
clone size: -
CDR3 DNA: TGTGCCAGCAGCCAAGACGCGCAGGGGGCTGAAGCTTTCTTT
CDR3 protein: CASSQDAQGAEAFF

V gene: TRBV24-1
D gene: -
J gene: TRBJ2-1
clone size: -
CDR3 DNA: TGTGCCACCAGTGATTTGGGGTACCAGTTCTTC
CDR3 protein: CATSDLGYQFF

V gene: TRBV19
D gene: -
J gene: TRBJ1-5
clone size: -
CDR3 DNA: TGTGCCAGTAGTCAGAACAATCAGCCCCAGCATTTT
CDR3 protein: CASSQNNQPQHF

V gene: TRBV5-3
D gene: -
J gene: TRBJ2-7
clone size: -
CDR3 DNA: TGTGCCAGAAGCTGGGCGGCAATGGGGTTGAGCGAGCAGTACTTC
CDR3 protein: CARSWAAMGLSEQYF

V gene: TRBV7-2
D gene: -
J gene: TRBJ1-1
clone size: -
CDR3 DNA: TGTGCCAGCATCCTACCCCCCTTAGCCACTGAAGCTTTCTTT
CDR3 protein: CASILPPLATEAFF

V gene: TRBV7-2
D gene: -
J gene: TRBJ1-5
clone size: few
CDR3 DNA: TGTGCCAGCAGCTTACAGAGCAATCAGCCCCAGCATTTT
CDR3 protein: CASSLQSNQPQHF

V gene: TRBV28
D gene: -
J gene: TRBJ1-5
clone size: once
CDR3 DNA: TGTGCCAGCAGCACCCGACAGGTCTTCAATCAGCCCCAGCATTTT
CDR3 protein: CASSTRQVFNQPQHF

V gene: TRBV4-1
D gene: -
J gene: TRBJ1-1
clone size: -
CDR3 DNA: TGCGCCAGCAGCCAAGGATGGGGGGATGCTGAAGCTTTCTTT
CDR3 protein: CASSQGWGDAEAFF

V gene: TRBV9
D gene: -
J gene: TRBJ1-3
clone size: -
CDR3 DNA: TGTGCCAGCAGCGTAGGGCCCCAGAAAGGGGGAAACACCATATATTTT
CDR3 protein: CASSVGPQKGGNTIYF

V gene: TRBV6-5
D gene: TRBD2
J gene: TRBJ2-1
clone size: -
CDR3 DNA: TGTGCCAGCAGTTCCGGGACTAGCTACAATGAGCAGTTCTTC
CDR3 protein: CASSSGTSYNEQFF

V gene: TRBV4-1
D gene: TRBD2
J gene: TRBJ2-7
clone size: once
CDR3 DNA: TGCGCCAGCAGCCAAGATTTCGGGGTAGCGGGAGCCTACGAGCAGTACTTC
CDR3 protein: CASSQDFGVAGAYEQYF

V gene: TRBV6-1
D gene: TRBD2
J gene: TRBJ2-3
clone size: -
CDR3 DNA: TGTGCCAGCAGTGATAGCGGGGGGGCCTCAGATACGCAGTATTTT
CDR3 protein: CASSDSGGASDTQYF

V gene: TRBV29-1
D gene: TRBD1
J gene: TRBJ1-1
clone size: -
CDR3 DNA: TGCAGCGCGGGGGGGACAGGGGGCCCTCCGCTCACTGAAGCTTTCTTT
CDR3 protein: CSAGGTGGPPLTEAFF

V gene: TRBV19
D gene: TRBD2
J gene: TRBJ2-1
clone size: -
CDR3 DNA: TGTGCCAGTAGTAATGGACTAGCGGCCTACAATGAGCAGTTCTTC
CDR3 protein: CASSNGLAAYNEQFF

V gene: TRBV6-1
D gene: TRBD2
J gene: TRBJ2-1
clone size: -
CDR3 DNA: TGTGCCAGCAGTGACGGGACTAGCGGAGGGATTTACAATGAGCAGTTCTTC
CDR3 protein: CASSDGTSGGIYNEQFF

V gene: TRBV2
D gene: TRBD1
J gene: TRBJ1-5
clone size: -
CDR3 DNA: TGTGCCAGCAGTAATTCGGGACAGGGATTAAGCAATCAGCCCCAGCATTTT
CDR3 protein: CASSNSGQGLSNQPQHF

V gene: TRBV7-9
D gene: TRBD2
J gene: TRBJ2-1
clone size: -
CDR3 DNA: TGTGCCAGCAGCTACGGCGAGGCGGGAGTCACGTTCTTC
CDR3 protein: CASSYGEAGVTFF

V gene: TRBV5-6
D gene: TRBD2
J gene: TRBJ2-7
clone size: -
CDR3 DNA: TGTGCCAGCAGCCAACCCCCTACTAGCGGGAGAGGCGTGCAGTACTTC
CDR3 protein: CASSQPPTSGRGVQYF

V gene: TRBV3-1/TRBV3-2
D gene: TRBD2
J gene: TRBJ2-1
clone size: -
CDR3 DNA: TGTGCCAGCAGCATCAGCGGGATCTACAATGAGCAGTTCTTC
CDR3 protein: CASSISGIYNEQFF

V gene: TRBV5-1
D gene: -
J gene: TRBJ1-2
clone size: -
CDR3 DNA: TGCGCCAGCAGCTTAGCGGGAGCCTCTTATGGCTACACCTTC
CDR3 protein: CASSLAGASYGYTF

V gene: TRBV3-1/TRBV3-2
D gene: -
J gene: TRBJ1-6
clone size: once
CDR3 DNA: TGTGCCAGCAGCCAAGAATGGGGCAGTGGTTCACCCCTCCACTTT
CDR3 protein: CASSQEWGSGSPLHF

V gene: TRBV5-6
D gene: -
J gene: TRBJ1-2
clone size: -
CDR3 DNA: TGTGCCAGCAGCCCCCAAAAAAACAGACGGCCCGCCGTAGAAGGCTACACCTTC
CDR3 protein: CASSPQKNRRPAVEGYTF

V gene: TRBV19
D gene: -
J gene: TRBJ2-6
clone size: -
CDR3 DNA: TGTGCCAGCGACGACAGGAACTCTGGGGCCAACGTCCTGACTTTC
CDR3 protein: CASDDRNSGANVLTF

V gene: TRBV5-1
D gene: TRBD1
J gene: TRBJ1-6
clone size: -
CDR3 DNA: TGCGCCAGCAGCTTGGGGACAGGGTATTCACCCCTCCACTTT
CDR3 protein: CASSLGTGYSPLHF

V gene: TRBV7-2
D gene: -
J gene: TRBJ1-1
clone size: -
CDR3 DNA: TGTGCCAGCAGCCTGGCAGGGCGTCCCTTGAACACTGAAGCTTTCTTT
CDR3 protein: CASSLAGRPLNTEAFF